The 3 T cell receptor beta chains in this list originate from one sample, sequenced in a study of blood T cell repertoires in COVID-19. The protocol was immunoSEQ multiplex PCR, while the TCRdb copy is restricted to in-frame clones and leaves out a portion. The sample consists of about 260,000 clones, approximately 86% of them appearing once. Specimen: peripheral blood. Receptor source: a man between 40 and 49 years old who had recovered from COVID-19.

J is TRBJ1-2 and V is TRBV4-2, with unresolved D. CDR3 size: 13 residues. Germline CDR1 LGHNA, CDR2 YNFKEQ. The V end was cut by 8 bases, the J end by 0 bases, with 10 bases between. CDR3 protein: CASRGSTNYGYTF. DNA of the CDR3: TGTGCCAGCCGAGGATCCACTAACTATGGCTACACCTTC.

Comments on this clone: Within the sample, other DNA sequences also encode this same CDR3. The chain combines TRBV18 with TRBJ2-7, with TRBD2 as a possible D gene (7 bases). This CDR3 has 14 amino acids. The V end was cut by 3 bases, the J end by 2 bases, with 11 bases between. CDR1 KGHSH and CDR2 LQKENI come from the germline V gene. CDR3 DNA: TGTGCCAGCTCACCGGGAGGGGGAACCTACGAGCAGTACTTC. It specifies CASSPGGGTYEQYF.

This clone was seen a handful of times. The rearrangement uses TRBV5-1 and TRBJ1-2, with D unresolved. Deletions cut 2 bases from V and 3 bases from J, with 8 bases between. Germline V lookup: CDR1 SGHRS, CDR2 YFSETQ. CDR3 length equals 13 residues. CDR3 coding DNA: TGCGCCAGCAGCTTAACAGAGTACTATGGCTACACCTTC. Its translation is CASSLTEYYGYTF. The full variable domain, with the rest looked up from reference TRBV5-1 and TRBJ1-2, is KAGVTQTPRYLIKTRGQQVTLSCSPISGHRSVSWYQQTPGQGLQFLFEYFSETQRNKGNFPGRFSGRQFSNSRSEMNVSTLELGDSALYLCASSLTEYYGYTFGSGTRLTVV.